These 25 T cell receptor beta chains share one sample of origin, sequenced in a study of blood T cell repertoires in COVID-19. Libraries were prepared by immunoSEQ multiplex PCR; TCRdb keeps only in-frame clonotypes and omits some of them. The profile shows some 320,000 clones, about nine tenths of them singletons. Sequences were obtained from PBMCs or T cells enriched from blood (not recorded which). The receptors were sampled from a man aged 55 to 69 who had recovered from COVID-19.

The chain links TRBV10-3 to TRBJ1-1; maybe TRBD1 (5 bases). The V and J ends lost 11 bases and 5 bases respectively, with 21 bases between them. The CDR3 runs to 14 residues. Germline-derived CDR1 and CDR2 are ENHRY and SYGVKD. The CDR3 region has the DNA TGTGCCGCGTCGAGGGAGGGGAGTACGACTGAAGCTTTCTTT. Translating it yields CAASREGSTTEAFF.

The chain couples TRBV12-3 or TRBV12-4 to TRBJ2-1; 8 bases align to TRBD2. This CDR3 region has 12 residues. With 10 bases clipped from V and 4 bases from J, the junction kept 3 bases outside the gene matches. CDR3 protein: CANGGGYNEQFF. DNA of the CDR3: TGTGCCAACGGGGGGGGGTACAATGAGCAGTTCTTC.

The J gene is TRBJ1-6, the V gene TRBV28; D call uncertain. Germline CDR1 and CDR2: MDHEN and SYDVKM. The CDR3 contains 14 residues. Trimming shortened V by 4 bases and J by 8 bases, and 12 bases separated the two germline ends. CDR3 DNA: TGTGCCAGCAGTTATAGTTTCTCATATTCACCCCTCCACTTT. This sequence encodes CASSYSFSYSPLHF.

The genes are TRBV18 and TRBJ1-2; no definite D call. The CDR3 length is 13 residues. Germline CDR1 reads KGHSH; CDR2 reads LQKENI. Trimming removed 3 bases at V and 10 bases at J, with 15 bases between. For the CDR3, the DNA is TGTGCCAGCTCACCCACGATTGATGCAGACTACACCTTC. Amino acid sequence: CASSPTIDADYTF. The full variable domain, completed using reference TRBV18 and TRBJ1-2, is NAGVMQNPRHLVRRRGQEARLRCSPMKGHSHVYWYRQLPEEGLKFMVYLQKENIIDESGMPKERFSAEFPKEGPSILRIQQVVRGDSAAYFCASSPTIDADYTFGSGTRLTVV.

The chain couples TRBV5-6 to TRBJ1-6, with 9 bases aligning to TRBD1. Germline CDR1 and CDR2: SGHDT and YYEEEE. Trimming took 4 bases from V and 8 from J; bases not matched to a gene: 4. This CDR3 has 14 amino acids. This chain's CDR3 is CASSGQGTYSPLHF. In nucleotides, the CDR3 is TGTGCCAGCAGCGGACAGGGGACTTATTCACCCCTCCACTTT.

V gene TRBV5-1 combines with J gene TRBJ2-7; 8 nucleotides line up with TRBD2. J lost 2 bases, V lost 4 bases, and 5 bases had no gene match. CDR1 SGHRS and CDR2 YFSETQ come from the germline V gene. The CDR3 spans 14 residues. CDR3 DNA: TGCGCCAGCAGCCCGGGACTAGAGGCCTACGAGCAGTACTTC. Translated: CASSPGLEAYEQYF.

This clone is a singleton in its sample. V gene TRBV7-8 combines with J gene TRBJ1-4; D is unclear. Germline V lookup: CDR1 SGHVS, CDR2 FQNEAQ. Between the trimmed V and J ends, which lost 5 bases and 7 bases, there was a span of 14 bases. This CDR3 spans 14 amino acids. CDR3: CASSPPISGEKLFF. CDR3 nucleotide sequence: TGTGCCAGCAGCCCTCCAATCTCGGGTGAAAAACTGTTTTTT. The complete variable domain, with remaining parts taken from reference TRBV7-8 and TRBJ1-4, reads GAGVSQSPRYKVAKRGQDVALRCDPISGHVSLFWYQQALGQGPEFLTYFQNEAQLDKSGLPSDRFFAERPEGSVSTLKIQRTQQEDSAVYLCASSPPISGEKLFFGSGTQLSVL.

The V call is TRBV4-1, the J call TRBJ2-7, with D perhaps TRBD1 (6 bases). Germline loops: CDR1 MGHRA, CDR2 YSYEKL. V was pared by 0 bases and J by 7 bases, with 10 bases between. The CDR3 extends over 13 amino acids. CDR3 sequence: CASSQDRGWEQYF. The CDR3, as DNA: TGCGCCAGCAGCCAAGACAGGGGTTGGGAGCAGTACTTC.

The chain has TRBV6-6 and TRBJ2-6; TRBD2 is a possible D gene (5 bases). The V end was cut by 2 bases, the J end by 4 bases, with 12 bases between. The CDR3 is 16 amino acids. The germline CDR1 and CDR2 sequences are MNHNY and SVGAGI (reference sequence). The chain's CDR3 is CASSYPGFGGANVLTF. DNA for the CDR3: TGTGCCAGCAGTTACCCGGGATTTGGGGGGGCCAACGTCCTGACTTTC.

This chain links TRBV9 with TRBJ2-3; TRBD2 might be the D (6 bases). Germline V gene lookup returns CDR1 SGDLS and CDR2 YYNGEE. Trimming cost V 4 bases and J 2 bases, with 17 bases left between them. CDR3 length: 16 amino acids. The CDR3 sequence: CASSPNAGSTTDTQYF. Written as DNA, the CDR3 is TGTGCCAGCAGCCCCAACGCGGGGAGCACCACAGATACGCAGTATTTT.

The chain couples TRBV5-5 to TRBJ2-7, with D tentatively TRBD1 (6 bases). V shed 2 bases and J shed 4 bases, with 19 bases lying between them. Germline assignment: CDR1 SGHKS and CDR2 YYEKEE (reference sequence). The CDR3 is 16 amino acids. CDR3 sequence reads: CASSLGPHRESYEQYF. The CDR3, as DNA: TGTGCCAGCAGCTTAGGTCCTCACAGGGAATCTTACGAGCAGTACTTC. The full variable domain, rest sourced from reference TRBV5-5 and TRBJ2-7, is DAGVTQSPTHLIKTRGQQVTLRCSPISGHKSVSWYQQVLGQGPQFIFQYYEKEERGRGNFPDRFSARQFPNYSSELNVNALLLGDSALYLCASSLGPHRESYEQYFGPGTRLTVT.

V and J are TRBV30 and TRBJ2-3; TRBD1 is a possible D gene (6 bases). The CDR3 loop spans 15 amino acids. V lost 3 bases and J 0 bases, leaving 13 bases between the germline ends. Germline V gene lookup returns CDR1 GTSNPN and CDR2 SVGIG (reference sequence). The CDR3 coding sequence is TGTGCCTGGAGCCTGACAGGACTTAGCACAGATACGCAGTATTTT. Translating it yields CAWSLTGLSTDTQYF.

The chain combines TRBV6-5 with TRBJ2-1, with TRBD2 matching 8 bases. CDR1 and CDR2 (germline): MNHEY, SVGAGI. The CDR3 is made up of 14 amino acids. After removal of 9 bases from V and 8 bases from J, the junction contained 12 bases not matched to a gene. CDR3 region: CARVAGPGRDEQFF. For the CDR3, the DNA is TGTGCCAGGGTAGCGGGGCCCGGGAGGGATGAGCAGTTCTTC.

This clone showed up just a few times. This chain links TRBV3-1 (or the pseudogene TRBV3-2) with TRBJ2-1; tentatively, D is TRBD2 (5 bases). The ends were cut back, 2 bases at V and 4 bases at J, with 15 bases in the middle. The CDR3 covers 16 residues. Germline-derived CDR1 and CDR2 are LGHDT and YNNKEL (reference sequence). The DNA for the CDR3 is TGTGCCAGCAGCCAAAGGCTAGCTGTGGTGTACAATGAGCAGTTCTTC. It is translated as CASSQRLAVVYNEQFF.

The rearrangement joins TRBV28 to TRBJ2-1; possible D gene TRBD1, 6 bases. Trimming removed 5 bases from V and 4 bases from J, with 15 bases in between. This CDR3 comprises 15 residues. CDR1 and CDR2 (germline): MDHEN, SYDVKM. The chain's CDR3 is CASSRVQGTYNEQFF. In DNA form, the CDR3 reads TGTGCCAGCAGTCGCGTACAGGGAACTTACAATGAGCAGTTCTTC. Full variable domain (outside the CDR3, taken from reference TRBV28 and TRBJ2-1): DVKVTQSSRYLVKRTGEKVFLECVQDMDHENMFWYRQDPGLGLRLIYFSYDVKMKEKGDIPEGYSVSREKKERFSLILESASTNQTSMYLCASSRVQGTYNEQFFGPGTRLTVL.

The genes are TRBV10-3 and TRBJ1-2, with TRBD1 as a possible D gene (6 bases). With 4 bases removed from V and 4 bases from J, the gap between germline ends came to 16 bases. The germline V gene has CDR1 ENHRY and CDR2 SYGVKD. CDR3 length: 15 residues. The CDR3 DNA follows: TGTGCCATCAGTGGGGATCCGGGACAACCCTATGGCTACACCTTC. Protein product: CAISGDPGQPYGYTF.

CDR3 DNA sequence: TGTGCCAGCAGCTTACACTTGAACACTGAAGCTTTCTTT. As protein: CASSLHLNTEAFF. This chain connects TRBV7-9 to TRBJ1-1; D is ambiguous. The CDR3 covers 13 residues. Per the germline V gene, CDR1 is SEHNR and CDR2 is FQNEAQ (reference sequence). Trimming stripped 2 bases from V and 0 bases from J, with 4 bases between. The whole variable domain, filled in from reference TRBV7-9 and TRBJ1-1, reads DTGVSQNPRHKITKRGQNVTFRCDPISEHNRLYWYRQTLGQGPEFLTYFQNEAQLEKSRLLSDRFSAERPKGSFSTLEIQRTEQGDSAMYLCASSLHLNTEAFFGQGTRLTVV.

The chain recombines TRBV4-2 with TRBJ1-1, with a tentative D call TRBD1 (6 bases). The V gene lost 2 bases and the J gene lost 5 bases, with 15 bases spanning the gap. The CDR3 has 15 amino acids. Germline assignment: CDR1 LGHNA and CDR2 YNFKEQ. This CDR3 reads CASSQSLQGYTEAFF. Written as DNA, the CDR3 is TGTGCCAGCAGCCAAAGCCTACAGGGTTATACTGAAGCTTTCTTT.

The chain joins TRBV27 to TRBJ2-3; 14 bases are shared with TRBD2. CDR1 is MNHEY and CDR2 is SMNVEV in the germline V gene (reference sequence). The junction had 13 bases not matched to a gene; V was cut back by 5 bases and J by 3 bases. The CDR3 sequence is 19 residues long. CDR3 in amino acids: CASSHAGTSGGIKTDTQYF. CDR3 DNA: TGTGCCAGCAGTCACGCCGGGACTAGCGGGGGTATAAAGACAGATACGCAGTATTTT.

V gene TRBV7-9 combines with J gene TRBJ2-3; 8 bases agree with TRBD1. With V trimmed by 6 bases and J by 3 bases, 2 bases remained unmatched. This CDR3 spans 13 amino acids. In germline, CDR1 is SEHNR, CDR2 FQNEAQ (reference sequence). The CDR3 DNA sequence: TGTGCCAGCAGTCGACAGGGGACAGATACGCAGTATTTT. Translated: CASSRQGTDTQYF.

In this sample, this clone turned up once. The chain joins TRBV18 to TRBJ2-1; 8 positions match TRBD2. J was trimmed by 3 bases and V by 0 bases; bases with no gene match: 1. The CDR3 has 15 amino acids. Germline V gene sequence: CDR1 KGHSH, CDR2 LQKENI. CDR3 DNA: TGTGCCAGCTCACCACCGGCGGGAGGCTACAATGAGCAGTTCTTC. Translating it yields CASSPPAGGYNEQFF. The full variable domain, completed using reference TRBV18 and TRBJ2-1, is NAGVMQNPRHLVRRRGQEARLRCSPMKGHSHVYWYRQLPEEGLKFMVYLQKENIIDESGMPKERFSAEFPKEGPSILRIQQVVRGDSAAYFCASSPPAGGYNEQFFGPGTRLTVL.

CDR3 protein: CASSLDKQPQHF. The CDR3 DNA reads TGTGCCAGCAGCTTAGATAAACAGCCCCAGCATTTT. The rearrangement joins TRBV7-9 to TRBJ1-5; D unresolved. The CDR3 is made up of 12 amino acids. Trimming took 1 base from V and 7 from J, leaving 5 bases between them. CDR1 is SEHNR and CDR2 is FQNEAQ in the germline V gene (reference sequence).

This chain connects TRBV7-9 to TRBJ1-2; TRBD1 might be the D (5 bases). This CDR3 comprises 16 residues. Germline CDR1 reads SEHNR; CDR2 reads FQNEAQ (reference sequence). The V end was cut by 4 bases, the J end by 8 bases, with 23 bases between. CDR3 nucleotide sequence: TGTGCCAGCAGCTCGACGACAGAGCTTAAAGTACTCGGCTACACCTTC. Translated, it gives CASSSTTELKVLGYTF.

V usage is TRBV6-5 and J usage is TRBJ1-2; 8 bases align to TRBD1. CDR3 length: 13 residues. V shed 6 bases, J shed 7 bases, and the junction held 7 bases outside the gene matches. CDR1 MNHEY and CDR2 SVGAGI come from the germline V gene. Here the CDR3 DNA reads TGTGCCAGCAGCAACCCAGGGGGCCTTGGCTACACCTTC. Encoded protein: CASSNPGGLGYTF.

This chain joins TRBV27 and TRBJ2-1; 13 bases are a match to TRBD2. The CDR3 sequence is 15 residues long. Losses at the gene ends were 2 bases for V and 6 bases for J; bases not matched to a gene: 1. Germline V lookup: CDR1 MNHEY, CDR2 SMNVEV (reference sequence). The CDR3 nucleotides are TGTGCCAGCAGTTTAGGGACTAGCGGGGTCAATGAGCAGTTCTTC. It specifies CASSLGTSGVNEQFF.